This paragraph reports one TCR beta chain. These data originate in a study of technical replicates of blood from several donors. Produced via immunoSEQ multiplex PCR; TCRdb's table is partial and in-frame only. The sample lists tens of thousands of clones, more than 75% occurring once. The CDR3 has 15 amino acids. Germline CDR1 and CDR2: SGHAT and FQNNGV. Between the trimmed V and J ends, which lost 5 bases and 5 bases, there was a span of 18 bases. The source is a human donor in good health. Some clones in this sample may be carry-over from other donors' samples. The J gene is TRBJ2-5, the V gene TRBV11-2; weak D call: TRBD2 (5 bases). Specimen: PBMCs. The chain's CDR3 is CASSRPLEAEETQYF. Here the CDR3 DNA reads TGTGCCAGCAGCCGGCCCCTGGAGGCGGAGGAGACCCAGTACTTC.